This is a list of T cell receptor beta chains from one sample in a study of blood T cell repertoires in COVID-19. Profiled with immunoSEQ multiplex PCR; TCRdb holds only in-frame clones, not every one. The repertoire holds around 220,000 clones, about 88% seen once, with 1.5% to 2% in the top ten. Sequencing used peripheral blood. The receptors originated from a man in his forties with active or convalescent COVID-19. Both conserved end residues are part of each CDR3. Fields, in order: J gene, V gene, clone size, D gene, CDR3 DNA, CDR3 protein. D genes are given only for firm matches. Clone size appears in some rows only: once, few, many, or a class for an expanded clone.

>TRBJ1-5|TRBV7-8|.|TRBD1
TGTGCCAGCAGCTTGTCAGGGGGCGCGGGTCAGCCCCAGCATTTT
CASSLSGGAGQPQHF
>TRBJ1-5|TRBV4-1|.|.
TGCGCCAGCAGCCAAGAGAAATCTCCAGGGTGGCCCCAGCATTTT
CASSQEKSPGWPQHF
>TRBJ1-5|TRBV28|.|.
TGTGCCAGCAGTTCACCCTCGAGGGGGCAGCCCCAGCATTTT
CASSSPSRGQPQHF
>TRBJ1-3|TRBV30|.|.
TGTGCCTGGAGTACTCAGGGGCCTACTTCTGGAAACACCATATATTTT
CAWSTQGPTSGNTIYF
>TRBJ2-7|TRBV2|.|TRBD1
TGTGCCAGCAGCGGAACAGGGGGCATCTACGAGCAGTACTTC
CASSGTGGIYEQYF
>TRBJ2-1|TRBV11-2|.|.
TGTGCCAGCAGCCCGGTGGGGAGTGAGCAGTTCTTC
CASSPVGSEQFF
>TRBJ1-1|TRBV4-1|.|.
TGCGCCAGCAGCCAAAAGGGGCGTATGAACACTGAAGCTTTCTTT
CASSQKGRMNTEAFF
>TRBJ1-6|TRBV5-1|.|.
TGCGCCAGCAGCTTAAGGGGAAGCTCCTATAATTCACCCCTCCACTTT
CASSLRGSSYNSPLHF
>TRBJ2-1|TRBV4-2|.|TRBD2
TGTGCCAGCAGCCAAGGTGCTAGCGGGAGGAATGAGCAGTTCTTC
CASSQGASGRNEQFF
>TRBJ1-1|TRBV7-3|.|TRBD1
TGTGCCAGCAGCTTAACGATCACAGGGGGCACCATGAACACTGAAGCTTTCTTT
CASSLTITGGTMNTEAFF
>TRBJ2-1|TRBV27|once|TRBD2
TGTGCCAGCAGTTCGGATACCGGGACTAGCGGATACAATGAGCAGTTCTTC
CASSSDTGTSGYNEQFF
>TRBJ2-7|TRBV28|.|TRBD2
TGTGCCAGCAGCTATCCCCGACTAGCGGAAGTGTACTACGAGCAGTACTTC
CASSYPRLAEVYYEQYF
>TRBJ2-7|TRBV28|.|TRBD1
TGTGCCAGCAGTTTATCCCGGGACAGGACCTCCTACGAGCAGTACTTC
CASSLSRDRTSYEQYF
>TRBJ1-4|TRBV7-7|.|TRBD1
TGTGCCAGCACCTCTTGGAGGGACAGGGGCTTTGTGGGTGAAAAACTGTTTTTT
CASTSWRDRGFVGEKLFF
>TRBJ2-2|TRBV10-2|.|.
TGCGCCAGCAGCGAGGGGCAACGCCTCCCGAACACCGGGGAGCTGTTTTTT
CASSEGQRLPNTGELFF
>TRBJ1-2|TRBV29-1|.|.
TGCAGCGTTGGGACAGACTATGGCTACACCTTC
CSVGTDYGYTF
>TRBJ2-4|TRBV15|.|TRBD1
TGTGCCACCAGCAGAGGTGCCGGGACAGGGAGAGCCAAAAACATTCAGTACTTC
CATSRGAGTGRAKNIQYF
>TRBJ2-7|TRBV18|.|.
TGTGCCAGCTCCCCAGGACAGTCCTACGAGCAGTACTTC
CASSPGQSYEQYF
>TRBJ2-6|TRBV4-1|.|TRBD1
TGCGCCAGCAGCCAAGAGGGAAGCGGACAGGGATTCTTTGGGGCCAACGTCCTGACTTTC
CASSQEGSGQGFFGANVLTF
>TRBJ1-1|TRBV9|.|.
TGTGCCAGCAGCGTAGTCGGGACACTGAACACTGAAGCTTTCTTT
CASSVVGTLNTEAFF
>TRBJ2-3|TRBV5-4|.|.
TGTGCCAGCAGCTTGGGACTAACTAGCACAGATACGCAGTATTTT
CASSLGLTSTDTQYF
>TRBJ2-4|TRBV2|.|TRBD1
TGTGCCACCACGGGACAGGGGATCAAAAACATTCAGTACTTC
CATTGQGIKNIQYF
>TRBJ2-7|TRBV7-9|.|.
TGTGCCAGCAGCCCCGCGGGACCGCCCAGTTTCGAGCAGTACTTC
CASSPAGPPSFEQYF
>TRBJ2-5|TRBV2|.|.
TGTGCCAGCAGTGAAGCCGCGGAGACCCAGTACTTC
CASSEAAETQYF
>TRBJ2-3|TRBV27|.|TRBD2
TGTGCCAGCAGTTTGGCGCTAGCGGGACCAGATACGCAGTATTTT
CASSLALAGPDTQYF
>TRBJ1-4|TRBV5-1|.|TRBD1
TGCGCCAGCAGCTATAGACAGGGGATTAATGAAAAACTGTTTTTT
CASSYRQGINEKLFF
>TRBJ1-2|TRBV3-1/TRBV3-2|.|.
TGTGCCAGCAGCCGAACAGGGATTAGGAATGGCTACACCTTC
CASSRTGIRNGYTF
>TRBJ1-2|TRBV5-1|few|.
TGCGCCAGCAGCTTGGCGGGGGGGAGTCCCTATGGCTACACCTTC
CASSLAGGSPYGYTF
>TRBJ1-3|TRBV5-1|.|.
TGCGCCAGCAGCAAAGGGACATCTGGAAACACCATATATTTT
CASSKGTSGNTIYF
>TRBJ2-1|TRBV29-1|.|.
TGCAGCGTGTTAATTCAGGGGAATGAGCAGTTCTTC
CSVLIQGNEQFF
>TRBJ1-5|TRBV28|few|.
TGTGCCAGCAGTTATAGCCAACGGCCCCAGCATTTT
CASSYSQRPQHF
>TRBJ1-4|TRBV5-4|.|.
TGTGCCAGCAGCTCGGGGGTTCGAGCTAATGAAAAACTGTTTTTT
CASSSGVRANEKLFF
>TRBJ2-5|TRBV21-1|.|.
TGTGCCAGCAGCAAAGCGAAGGCTTTACCACGAAGAGGGACCCAGTACTTC
CASSKAKALPRRGTQYF
>TRBJ1-1|TRBV10-1|few|.
TGCGCCTTAAGAGAGACTAGACAGAAAGTTCTAGCTTTCTTT
CALRETRQKVLAFF
>TRBJ1-2|TRBV10-3|.|.
TGTGCCATCAGTGCTGGACTGACCTATGGCTACACCTTC
CAISAGLTYGYTF
>TRBJ1-4|TRBV20-1|.|.
TGCAGTGCAGCTCGAAATGAAAAACTGTTTTTT
CSAARNEKLFF
>TRBJ1-2|TRBV19|.|TRBD1
TGTGCCAGTAGTACCAGGGACAGGGTCTATGGCTACACCTTC
CASSTRDRVYGYTF
>TRBJ2-6|TRBV9|.|.
TGTGCCAGCAGCGTAGAAGCGAACCCCTCCCTTGACGTCCTGACTTTC
CASSVEANPSLDVLTF
>TRBJ2-3|TRBV7-9|.|.
TGTGCCAGCAGCTTAGCGGGAGGAGATACGCAGTATTTT
CASSLAGGDTQYF
>TRBJ2-3|TRBV2|.|TRBD1
TGTGCCAGCACACCGGGACAGGGGAGGTCAGATACGCAGTATTTT
CASTPGQGRSDTQYF
>TRBJ2-3|TRBV19|.|TRBD2
TGTGCCAGTAGTAGACTAGCGGCTAGCACAGATACGCAGTATTTT
CASSRLAASTDTQYF
>TRBJ1-1|TRBV28|.|.
TGTGCCGCCGGGCGGGGGGTCACCACTGAAGCTTTCTTT
CAAGRGVTTEAFF
>TRBJ2-7|TRBV27|.|TRBD2
TGTGCCAGCAGTTGGACTAGCGGGCTCTCCTACGAGCAGTACTTC
CASSWTSGLSYEQYF
>TRBJ2-1|TRBV9|.|.
TGTGCCAGCAGCGTAGGTGGCGGCTACAATGAGCAGTTCTTC
CASSVGGGYNEQFF
>TRBJ2-7|TRBV5-1|.|.
TGCGCCAGCAGCTTGGGCGAAATCTACGAGCAGTACTTC
CASSLGEIYEQYF
>TRBJ1-5|TRBV19|few|.
TGTGCCAGTAGTATAGGAGGGAGCAATCAGCCCCAGCATTTT
CASSIGGSNQPQHF
>TRBJ1-1|TRBV28|.|TRBD1
TGTGCCAGCAGCAGCTCTACAGGGGAAGAAGCTTTCTTT
CASSSSTGEEAFF
>TRBJ1-4|TRBV27|.|TRBD1
TGTGCCAGCAGTTACAGGGGGCTAGCAACTAATGAAAAACTGTTTTTT
CASSYRGLATNEKLFF
>TRBJ2-2|TRBV19|.|.
TGTGCCTTGCGAGCGAACACCGGGGAGCTGTTTTTT
CALRANTGELFF
>TRBJ1-1|TRBV7-3|once|.
TGTGCCAGTAGACTCCACGACGGGACTGAAGCTTTCTTT
CASRLHDGTEAFF
>TRBJ2-7|TRBV5-1|.|.
TGCGCCAGCAGCTTTTCAGGGGGGCGAAACTACGAGCAGTACTTC
CASSFSGGRNYEQYF
>TRBJ1-6|TRBV19|.|TRBD1
TGTGCCAGTAGTAGTTCTAGGACAGGGGTTAATTCACCCCTCCACTTT
CASSSSRTGVNSPLHF
>TRBJ2-7|TRBV7-8|.|TRBD1
TGTGCCAGCAGCTTTTTGGGGACAGGGGGCGGCGAGCAGTACTTC
CASSFLGTGGGEQYF
>TRBJ2-1|TRBV2|once|TRBD2
TGTGCCAGCAGAACCGGGACTAGCGGGAAGAATGAGCAGTTCTTC
CASRTGTSGKNEQFF